The sequence of this T cell receptor beta chain was determined in a study of T cells after yellow fever vaccination. Regarding the study as a whole: In post-booster samples, most primary-vaccination clones reappeared (just under 98% CD4, 88% CD8).

The sample holds many counts of this clonotype. What it recognizes is unknown. CDR1 and CDR2 (germline): MNHNY, SVGAGI (reference sequence). Losses at the gene ends were 2 bases for V and 2 bases for J; bases not matched to a gene: 3. This CDR3 is built from 15 residues. TCRdb independently ran MiXCR on the 5' RACE reads; one entry per CDR3 protein. The sample holds some 390,000 distinct CDR3 sequences; around a sixth are singletons and the top ten take roughly a sixth. The chain couples TRBV6-6 to TRBJ2-3; 8 positions agree with TRBD1. The sample consisted of PBMCs, taken before the yellow fever booster vaccination. This receptor was taken from a man between 18 and 35 years old who received the YFV17D yellow fever vaccine. For the CDR3, the DNA is TGTGCCAGCAGTTACAGGACAGGGCCCACAGATACGCAGTATTTT. Its protein is CASSYRTGPTDTQYF.